This passage covers 7 T cell receptor beta chains from one sample sequenced in a study of Ad26.COV2.S vaccination and SARS-CoV-2 variants. The protocol was immunoSEQ multiplex PCR, while the TCRdb copy is restricted to in-frame clones and leaves out a portion. Of 450,000 to 550,000 clones listed, roughly nine tenths were seen once; the top ten hold roughly 1.7%. Treatment given: 15 to 20 received Ad26.COV2.S at low or high dose, single or two shots; about 5 received placebo; per-sample allocation not given. At day 63 after the first vaccine or placebo injection, samples were drawn. This specimen was peripheral blood, taken in a trial of Ad26.COV2.S vaccine versus placebo. The receptors come from a person between 18 and 60 years old who received the Ad26.COV2.S COVID-19 vaccine or a placebo.

The V call is TRBV6-1, the J call TRBJ2-3; unclear D gene. CDR3 length: 14 amino acids. CDR1 is MNHNS and CDR2 is SASEGT in the germline V gene. V lost 3 bases and J lost 2, with 9 bases in between. This CDR3 is CASSDRWNTDTQYF. The DNA of the CDR3 is TGTGCCAGCAGTGATCGGTGGAACACAGATACGCAGTATTTT.

Comment on this clone: Compared with germline, one end of the junction differs, possibly owing to a read error. CDR3 sequence reads: CASSRRTDYGYTF. CDR3 sequence (DNA): TGTGCCAGCAGTAGGAGGACGGACTACGGCTACACCTTC. The chain is built from TRBV2 and TRBJ1-2; no reliable D call. Germline V gene lookup returns CDR1 SNHLY and CDR2 FYNNEI. This CDR3 comprises 13 residues.

This chain joins TRBV10-2 and TRBJ2-3; D remains ambiguous. This CDR3 has 13 amino acids. Trimming shortened V by 8 bases and J by 3 bases, and 12 bases separated the two germline ends. Germline V gives CDR1 WSHSY, CDR2 SAAADI. CDR3 DNA sequence: TGCGCCAGCGGCGCGATTGTTACAGATACGCAGTATTTT. Protein product: CASGAIVTDTQYF.

This clone came up once. This chain links TRBV9 with TRBJ2-5; TRBD1 agrees at 7 bases. The CDR3 is 16 amino acids. After removal of 4 bases from V and 4 bases from J, the junction contained 13 bases not matched to a gene. Germline CDR1 reads SGDLS; CDR2 reads YYNGEE. The CDR3 sequence is CASSIGTASMGETQYF. DNA of the CDR3: TGTGCCAGCAGCATTGGGACAGCCAGCATGGGAGAGACCCAGTACTTC.

This chain links TRBV5-4 with TRBJ2-2, with D hard to call. V was shortened by 1 base and J by 0 bases, with 7 bases between the two germline ends. This CDR3 is 15 amino acids long. The germline V gene encodes CDR1 SGHNT and CDR2 YYREEE (reference sequence). The CDR3 protein is CASSLQISNTGELFF. Written as DNA, the CDR3 is TGTGCCAGCAGCTTGCAGATATCGAACACCGGGGAGCTGTTTTTT.

This clone was counted a few times. The chain joins TRBV7-6 to TRBJ1-2, with D uncertain. CDR3 length equals 13 residues. Per germline, CDR1 SGHVS and CDR2 FNYEAQ. V lost 4 bases to trimming and J lost 7 bases, with 13 bases between them. CDR3 amino acids: CASSSLPAGGYTF. CDR3 DNA: TGTGCCAGCAGCTCTCTCCCCGCGGGTGGCTACACCTTC.

The chain combines TRBV18 with TRBJ1-2; D gene ambiguous. Per the germline V gene, CDR1 is KGHSH and CDR2 is LQKENI. The CDR3 runs 15 residues. Deletions cut 0 bases from V and 7 bases from J, with 15 bases between. CDR3 loop: CASSPPSAGTSGYTF. The DNA of the CDR3 is TGTGCCAGCTCACCACCGTCTGCAGGCACCTCTGGCTACACCTTC.